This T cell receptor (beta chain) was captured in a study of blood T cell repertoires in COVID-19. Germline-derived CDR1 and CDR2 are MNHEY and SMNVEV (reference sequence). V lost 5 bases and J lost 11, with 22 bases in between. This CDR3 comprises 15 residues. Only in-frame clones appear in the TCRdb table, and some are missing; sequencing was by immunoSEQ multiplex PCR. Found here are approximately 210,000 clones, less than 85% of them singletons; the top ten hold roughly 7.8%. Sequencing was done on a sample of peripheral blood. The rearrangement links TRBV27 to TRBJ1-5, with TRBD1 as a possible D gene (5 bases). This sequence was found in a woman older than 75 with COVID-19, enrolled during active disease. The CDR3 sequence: CASSPGPWRESAQHF. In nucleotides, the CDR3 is TGTGCCAGCAGTCCGGGGCCATGGCGGGAATCAGCCCAGCATTTT.